Detailed here is one TCR beta chain. Its antigen is unknown. Sequence at one end of the junction differs from germline and may be a read error. The authors built TCR beta libraries using iRepertoire HTBI primers and Arm-PCR of CDR3 regions. MiXCR was run by TCRdb on the multiplex PCR reads, yielding one entry per CDR3 protein. The sample yields approximately 400,000 distinct CDR3 sequences, 20% to 25% seen once. Time point in this sample: persistent/refractory GD, antithyroid drugs over 5 years with positive TRAb. The TCR library was made from RNA extracted from PBMCs. The authors diagnosed Graves' disease using American Thyroid Association guidelines. Germline CDR1 is SGHRS and CDR2 is YFSETQ. The CDR3 loop spans 15 amino acids. This entry is derived from a study of regulatory T cells in long-lasting Graves disease. Whole-study context: Persistence in Graves' disease required over 5 years of antithyroid drugs plus positive TSH receptor antibodies.

Study conclusions and caveats: With 2,500 to 3,500 shared public clonotypes, persistent patients exceeded new patients, who shared about 1,000.

This TCR came from a female donor with Graves disease. Here the sequenced sample was peripheral blood mononuclear cells (PBMCs), taken when the disease was refractory, from a patient treated with antithyroid drugs. The chain is built from TRBV5-1 and TRBJ2-2; maybe TRBD2 (5 bases). The chain's CDR3 is CASSSISVKTGKLFF. The CDR3 bases are TGCGCCAGCAGCTCTATCTCCGTGAAGACCGGGAAGCTGTTTTTT.